A selection of T cell receptor beta chains follows, all from one sample in a study of T cell repertoires in cytomegalovirus infection. A single record per CDR3 protein comes from TCRdb applying MiXCR to the reads. This table holds roughly 69,000 distinct CDR3 sequences, about 26% found once. Their antigen targets remain unknown. The sample was CD8+ T cells from cultured PBMCs, taken from culture after CMV antigen stimulation. The receptors here all came from a human donor in good health (CMV status not recorded). Some clones in this sample may be carry-over from other donors' samples. Both conserved end residues are part of each CDR3. The D gene is left open where the match is weak. Size values are once, few and many counts, or a class for expanded clones, and some rows have none.

v_call	cdr3_length	d_call	clone_size	j_call	cdr3_nt	cdr3_aa
TRBV6-2/TRBV6-3	12	-	-	TRBJ2-2	TGTGCCACCCTGAAAGCGACCGGGGAGCTGTTTTTT	CATLKATGELFF
TRBV7-6	14	TRBD1	-	TRBJ1-2	TGTGCCAGCAGCTTAGACAGGGGGAAAGGAGGCTACACCTTC	CASSLDRGKGGYTF
TRBV12-5	13	-	-	TRBJ2-7	TGTGCTAGTGGTTTGGGGACCAACGTCGAGCAGTACTTC	CASGLGTNVEQYF
TRBV6-8	15	TRBD1	once	TRBJ2-7	TGTGCCAGCAGTTACTCCAGGGGGCTCAGCTACGAGCAGTACTTC	CASSYSRGLSYEQYF
TRBV6-4	13	-	many	TRBJ1-1	TGTGCCAGCAGTCGCGGGTTGAACACTGAAGCTTTCTTT	CASSRGLNTEAFF
TRBV9	15	-	-	TRBJ2-5	TGTGCCAGCAGCCCCAAGGGACTGCCCCAAGAGACCCAGTACTTC	CASSPKGLPQETQYF
TRBV29-1	14	TRBD1	-	TRBJ2-7	TGCAGCGTTCGGGACAGGGAAAGCTCCTACGAGCAGTACTTC	CSVRDRESSYEQYF
TRBV7-9	11	-	many	TRBJ2-5	TGTGCCAGCAGCTCTTCTAGGACCCAGTACTTC	CASSSSRTQYF
TRBV7-9	16	TRBD1	-	TRBJ2-3	TGTGCCAGCAGCACGAGGACAGGGGGTAGCACAGATACGCAGTATTTT	CASSTRTGGSTDTQYF
TRBV10-2	16	-	-	TRBJ1-3	TGCGCCAGCAGTGAGCGGACGGGGAGCTCTGGAAACACCATATATTTT	CASSERTGSSGNTIYF
TRBV4-3	18	-	-	TRBJ2-7	TGCGCCAGCAGCCAAGATAAGGCAACCGTTGGATTATCATACGAGCAGTACTTC	CASSQDKATVGLSYEQYF
TRBV4-1	15	-	many	TRBJ2-3	TGCGCCAGCAGCCAAGATGCTGCTAGCACAGATACGCAGTATTTT	CASSQDAASTDTQYF
TRBV7-9	15	-	-	TRBJ2-3	TGTGCCAGCAGCGATAGCGGTCAAACCACAGATACGCAGTATTTT	CASSDSGQTTDTQYF
TRBV7-9	16	TRBD1	many	TRBJ2-1	TGTGCCAGCAGCTTAGGGCGGGACAGGGGGTATGATGAGCAGTTCTTC	CASSLGRDRGYDEQFF
TRBV7-4	15	TRBD2	few	TRBJ2-3	TGTGCCAGCAGCCCCGGAGGACTAGGCACAGATACGCAGTATTTT	CASSPGGLGTDTQYF
TRBV6-6	18	TRBD1	-	TRBJ1-4	TGTGCCAGTTGGGGAACAGGGGGGTTTTTAGCAACTAATGAAAAACTGTTTTTT	CASWGTGGFLATNEKLFF
TRBV5-1	15	TRBD2	few	TRBJ2-3	TGCGCCAGCAGCTCTAGCGGGATGAGCACAGATACGCAGTATTTT	CASSSSGMSTDTQYF
TRBV27	16	-	-	TRBJ2-1	TGTGCCAGCAGTTCGACGAGGGGGAGCTCCTACAATGAGCAGTTCTTC	CASSSTRGSSYNEQFF
TRBV12-3/TRBV12-4	15	-	-	TRBJ1-5	TGTGCCAGCAGTTTTAGTCCCCGAGGCAATCAGCCCCAGCATTTT	CASSFSPRGNQPQHF
TRBV7-6	14	-	many	TRBJ2-3	TGTGCCAGCAGCTTAGGAGGGGAGTGGGATACGCAGTATTTT	CASSLGGEWDTQYF
TRBV27	13	TRBD2	-	TRBJ2-7	TGTGCCAGCAGTTTTCAGGGAGGGTACGAGCAGTACTTC	CASSFQGGYEQYF
TRBV6-5	18	-	-	TRBJ1-1	TGTGCCAGCAGTCCACTCACTACGGTACTACCGACAGGTCGTGCGGCTTTCTTT	CASSPLTTVLPTGRAAFF
TRBV27	17	TRBD1	few	TRBJ1-4	TGTGCCAGCAGTTTATCTGCGTTGGGGACAGGGCGGGAAAAACTGTTTTTT	CASSLSALGTGREKLFF
TRBV27	12	-	many	TRBJ1-1	TGTGCCAGCAGTAAAGGGAGCACTGAAGCTTTCTTT	CASSKGSTEAFF
TRBV12-5	14	-	-	TRBJ2-3	TGTGCTAGTGGTTTGCCTCTGGAGGGGGATACGCAGTATTTT	CASGLPLEGDTQYF
TRBV28	14	TRBD1	-	TRBJ2-7	TGTGCCAGCAGATCACCGGGACAGGGAGACCAGCAGTACTTC	CASRSPGQGDQQYF
TRBV7-2	15	TRBD2	-	TRBJ2-1	TGTGCCAGCAGCTCGCCACCGGGACTAGCTGATGAGCAGTTCTTC	CASSSPPGLADEQFF
TRBV4-3	15	-	few	TRBJ1-2	TGCGCCAGCAGCCAAGTGCAGGGTCCAAACTATGGCTACACCTTC	CASSQVQGPNYGYTF
TRBV27	13	-	-	TRBJ2-7	TGTGCCAGCAGTTGGGGGGCCTCAAACGAGCAGTACTTC	CASSWGASNEQYF
TRBV28	14	TRBD1	many	TRBJ1-1	TGTGCCAGCAGCCGGACAGGGGGGAGCACTGAAGCTTTCTTT	CASSRTGGSTEAFF
TRBV5-1	13	-	-	TRBJ2-1	TGCGCCAGCAGCCTTGGTATGGGGGCTGAGCAGTTCTTC	CASSLGMGAEQFF
TRBV27	12	-	once	TRBJ2-4	TGTGCCAGCAGTTTTGAGGGTAGCATTCAGTACTTC	CASSFEGSIQYF
TRBV6-8	11	-	-	TRBJ2-7	TGTGCCAGCAGTGGGGGCAACGAGCAGTACTTC	CASSGGNEQYF
TRBV7-9	15	TRBD1	many	TRBJ1-3	TGTGCCAGCAGTGCCGACAGGGTTCCTGGAAACACCATATATTTT	CASSADRVPGNTIYF
TRBV9	14	-	many	TRBJ2-3	TGTGCCAGCAGCGCTGGGGGGGGGCCAGATACGCAGTATTTT	CASSAGGGPDTQYF
TRBV12-3/TRBV12-4	13	-	-	TRBJ1-4	TGTGCCAGCCTTATTGCAACTAATGAAAAACTGTTTTTT	CASLIATNEKLFF
TRBV7-2	17	TRBD1	many	TRBJ2-7	TGTGCCAGCAGCTTATCAATAGACAGGGGGATCTCCTACGAGCAGTACTTC	CASSLSIDRGISYEQYF
TRBV4-1	13	-	-	TRBJ2-1	TGCGCCAGCAGCCGGCGGGACTACAATGAGCAGTTCTTC	CASSRRDYNEQFF
TRBV6-2/TRBV6-3	15	TRBD1	few	TRBJ2-7	TGTGCCAGCAGTTACTCCCGGGACAGGGGCTACGAGCAGTACTTC	CASSYSRDRGYEQYF
TRBV19	13	TRBD1	-	TRBJ1-1	TGTGCCAGTAGTTTACACAGGGGCACTGAAGCTTTCTTT	CASSLHRGTEAFF
TRBV28	15	TRBD1	-	TRBJ1-1	TGTGCCAGCACCCCCCAACAGGGGCGAGGGACTGAAGCTTTCTTT	CASTPQQGRGTEAFF
TRBV7-6	14	TRBD2	-	TRBJ2-1	TGTGCCAGCAGCTTACGGCGGGAGGGGCCTGAGCAGCTCTTC	CASSLRREGPEQLF
TRBV6-2/TRBV6-3	15	TRBD1	-	TRBJ2-7	TGTGCCAGCACCCAGGGGGACAGGGTCGTCTACGAGCAGTACTTC	CASTQGDRVVYEQYF
TRBV4-1	18	-	-	TRBJ2-2	TGCGCCAGCAGCCAAGAAGCTCCGGACGAAACATGGACCGGGGAGCTGTTTTTT	CASSQEAPDETWTGELFF
TRBV7-8	12	-	-	TRBJ2-5	TGTGCCAGCAGCGTTCGTTGGGAGACCCAGTACTTC	CASSVRWETQYF
TRBV27	12	-	once	TRBJ2-7	TGTGCCAGTAGTGACAGCCCCTACGAGCAGTACTTC	CASSDSPYEQYF
TRBV20-1	17	TRBD2	many	TRBJ2-3	TGCAGTGCTAGAGATTCTCTCGATAGCGGGTTCACAGATACGCAGTATTTT	CSARDSLDSGFTDTQYF
TRBV9	13	-	-	TRBJ1-2	TGTGCCAGCAGCGTAAATCCCAACTATGGCTACACCTTC	CASSVNPNYGYTF
TRBV6-2/TRBV6-3	15	-	-	TRBJ1-2	TGTGCCAACAGTTACCCCAGGGAGACTTTCTATGGCTACACCTTC	CANSYPRETFYGYTF
TRBV19	13	-	many	TRBJ1-2	TGTGCCAGTAGTTCGACAGGTACCTATGGCTACACCTTC	CASSSTGTYGYTF
TRBV7-8	15	TRBD1	few	TRBJ1-2	TGTGCCAGCAGCTTAGATAGGACAGGGCGCTATGGCTACACCTTC	CASSLDRTGRYGYTF
TRBV30	17	-	few	TRBJ2-1	TGTGCCTGGAGTGTACAGGCGGGACCCAGCCGCTACAATGAGCAGTTCTTC	CAWSVQAGPSRYNEQFF
TRBV12-3/TRBV12-4	13	-	few	TRBJ1-2	TGTGCCAGCAGTGCCGGGACGCTTTATGGCTACACCTTC	CASSAGTLYGYTF